This TCR beta chain was documented in a study of shared clonotypes between healthy human individuals. This clone was observed a handful of times. The CDR3 consists of 16 residues. Germline loops: CDR1 MNHNS, CDR2 SASEGT. Trimming stripped 4 bases from V and 3 bases from J, with 16 bases between. The table came from immunoSEQ multiplex PCR; TCRdb's copy has only in-frame clones and leaves some out. The data show about 1.1 million clones, about 80% seen once. This chain connects TRBV6-1 to TRBJ1-5, with TRBD1 as a possible D gene (5 bases). Sequenced sample: memory CD4+ T cells from PBMCs. Subset specified: CD45RA-negative fraction. This sequence originates from a man aged 18-30 years in good health. Some clones in this sample may be carry-over from other donors' samples. The CDR3 sequence is CASSARDGFPNQPQHF. DNA for the CDR3: TGTGCCAGCAGTGCGCGGGACGGCTTTCCCAATCAGCCCCAGCATTTT.